This T cell receptor (beta chain) was profiled in a study of blood T cell repertoires in COVID-19. The overall study: The samples span acute and convalescent COVID-19 from the United States, Italy and Spain.

Sequencing was performed with immunoSEQ multiplex PCR; in TCRdb, only in-frame clones are kept and a portion is missing. The repertoire includes approximately 190,000 clones, 84% of them detected once, and 6% to 8% sits in the top ten. The CDR3 loop spans 9 amino acids. The ends were cut back, 8 bases at V and 4 bases at J, with 2 bases in the middle. Germline-derived CDR1 and CDR2 are SSHAT and FNYEAQ (reference sequence). Specimen: PBMCs or T cells enriched from blood (not recorded which). The chain recombines TRBV7-7 with TRBJ1-2; D remains unclear. This TCR derives from a middle-aged man who had recovered from COVID-19. The CDR3 DNA is TGTGCCAGCCTCTATGGCTACACCTTC. Its translation: CASLYGYTF.